These T cell receptor beta chains were read from a single sample in a study of T cell responses to AZD1222 COVID-19 vaccine. Produced via immunoSEQ multiplex PCR; TCRdb's table is partial and in-frame only. The sample contains roughly 65,000 clones, roughly 90% of which appear only once. This material consisted of peripheral blood, taken on day 0 of AZD1222 vaccination. The source of these receptors is an adult in good health. The conserved cysteine and the conserved F or W are not part of the CDR3 here. The D gene is left open where the match is weak.

D | J | V | CDR3
TRBD1 | TRBJ2-6 | TRBV19 | ASRAGTGSRAGANVLT
. | TRBJ1-3 | TRBV24-1 | ATSAPSTGNTIY
. | TRBJ1-6 | TRBV5-6 | ASSLSGTVVPPLH
. | TRBJ2-1 | TRBV6-4 | ASSDSLASFAYNEQF
. | TRBJ2-1 | TRBV10-3 | AIKEGAGRYNEQF
. | TRBJ1-1 | TRBV6-5 | ASSPQGNTEAF
. | TRBJ1-2 | TRBV7-9 | ASTASGAYGYT
TRBD2 | TRBJ2-7 | TRBV6-4 | ASSEAPFGSSGHYEQY
TRBD1 | TRBJ2-7 | TRBV7-9 | ASSLTIARDREYEQY
TRBD1 | TRBJ1-1 | TRBV6-5 | ASTMGQGNTEAF
. | TRBJ1-1 | TRBV29-1 | SVGEQGGGTEAF
TRBD1 | TRBJ1-1 | TRBV27 | ASSLDPGGTEAF
TRBD2 | TRBJ2-7 | TRBV15 | ATSRDRQTPGLAGAVG